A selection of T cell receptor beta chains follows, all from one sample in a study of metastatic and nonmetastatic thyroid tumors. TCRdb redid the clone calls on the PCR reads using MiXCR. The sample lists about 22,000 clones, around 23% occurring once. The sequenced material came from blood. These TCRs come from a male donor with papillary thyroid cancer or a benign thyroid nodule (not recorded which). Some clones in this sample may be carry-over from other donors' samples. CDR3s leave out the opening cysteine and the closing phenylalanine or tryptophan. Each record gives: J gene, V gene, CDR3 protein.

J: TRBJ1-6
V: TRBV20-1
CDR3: SARTPGQLNSPLH

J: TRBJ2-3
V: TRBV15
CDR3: ASSISAGGGGTDTQY

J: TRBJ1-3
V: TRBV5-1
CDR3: ASSFGPGTGNTIY

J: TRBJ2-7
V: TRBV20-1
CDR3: SAPRGQGANEQY

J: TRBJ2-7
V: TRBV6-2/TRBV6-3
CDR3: ASSYSRLAGDYEQY

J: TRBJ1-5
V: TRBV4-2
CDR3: VSSQEGAGPWV

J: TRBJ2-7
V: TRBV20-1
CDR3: SARDLRTGNYEQY

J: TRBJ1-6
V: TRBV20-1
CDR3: SASLPRGDNSPLH

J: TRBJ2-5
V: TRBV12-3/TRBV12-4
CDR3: ASSLIGFSEGETQY

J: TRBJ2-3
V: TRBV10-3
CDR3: AISGQYPSTDTQY

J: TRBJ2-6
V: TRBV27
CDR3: ASGPFSGANVLT

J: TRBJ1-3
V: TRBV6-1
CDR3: ASSEGATIY

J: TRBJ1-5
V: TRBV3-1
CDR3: ASSPTDSSNQPQH

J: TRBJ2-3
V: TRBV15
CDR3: ATSSSKDTQY

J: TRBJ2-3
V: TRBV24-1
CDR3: ATEVESGFGTDTQY

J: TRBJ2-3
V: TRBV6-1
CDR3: ASRREHTAGTDTQY

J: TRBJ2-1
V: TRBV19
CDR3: ASSVLAGEYNEQF

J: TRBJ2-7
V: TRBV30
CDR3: AWTYRGTYEQY

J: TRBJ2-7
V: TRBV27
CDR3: ASSLGGLEQY

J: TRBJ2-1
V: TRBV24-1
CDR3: DAALYNEQF

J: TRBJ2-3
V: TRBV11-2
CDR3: ASSLQGATDTQY

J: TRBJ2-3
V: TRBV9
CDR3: ASSVGTSGTDTQY

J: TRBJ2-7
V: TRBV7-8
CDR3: ASSRQTGTSTYEQY

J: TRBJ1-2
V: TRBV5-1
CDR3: ASREQGVNYGYT

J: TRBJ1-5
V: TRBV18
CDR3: ASSPGRSNQPQH

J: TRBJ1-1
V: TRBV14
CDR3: ASSQVKGGYNTEAF

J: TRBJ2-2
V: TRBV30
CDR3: AWSVPGPGELF

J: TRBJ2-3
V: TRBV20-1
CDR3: SASPTRTQY

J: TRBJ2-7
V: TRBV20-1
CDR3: SARDRTRVLYEQY

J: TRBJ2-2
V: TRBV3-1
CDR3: ASSVVTTGAGELF

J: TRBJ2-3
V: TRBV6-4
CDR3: ASSASGSTDTQY

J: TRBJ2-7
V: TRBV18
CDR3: ASRNFYEQY

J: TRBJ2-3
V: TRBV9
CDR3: ASSVGGGEADTQY

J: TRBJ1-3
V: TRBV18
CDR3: ASSPGDGTIY

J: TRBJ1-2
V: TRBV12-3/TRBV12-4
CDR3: ASSRTGSYGYT

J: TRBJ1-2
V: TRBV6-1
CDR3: ASSRDLQGLGGYT

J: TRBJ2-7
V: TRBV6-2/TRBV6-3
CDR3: AAGTSEAYEQY

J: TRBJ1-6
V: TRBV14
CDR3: ASSDRGFGNSPLH

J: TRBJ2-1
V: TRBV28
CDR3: ASRSDGTGSNEQF

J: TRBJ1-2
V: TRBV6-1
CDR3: ASSEQGRDGYT

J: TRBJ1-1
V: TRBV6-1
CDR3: ASSPQAGGMNTEAF

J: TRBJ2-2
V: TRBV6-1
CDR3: ASSERDYNTGELF

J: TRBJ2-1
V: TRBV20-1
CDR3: SAREEGEQF

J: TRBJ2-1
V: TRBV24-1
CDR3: ATSDFPHNEQF

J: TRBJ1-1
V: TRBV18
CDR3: ASSEDRVPTEAF

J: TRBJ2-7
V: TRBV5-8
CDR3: ASSEPGQGAYHEQY

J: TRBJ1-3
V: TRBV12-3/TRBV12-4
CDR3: ASSFGQGRNTIY

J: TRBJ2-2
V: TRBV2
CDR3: ASMLGEDTGELF

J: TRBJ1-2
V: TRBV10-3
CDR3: AISEGRGRDYGYT